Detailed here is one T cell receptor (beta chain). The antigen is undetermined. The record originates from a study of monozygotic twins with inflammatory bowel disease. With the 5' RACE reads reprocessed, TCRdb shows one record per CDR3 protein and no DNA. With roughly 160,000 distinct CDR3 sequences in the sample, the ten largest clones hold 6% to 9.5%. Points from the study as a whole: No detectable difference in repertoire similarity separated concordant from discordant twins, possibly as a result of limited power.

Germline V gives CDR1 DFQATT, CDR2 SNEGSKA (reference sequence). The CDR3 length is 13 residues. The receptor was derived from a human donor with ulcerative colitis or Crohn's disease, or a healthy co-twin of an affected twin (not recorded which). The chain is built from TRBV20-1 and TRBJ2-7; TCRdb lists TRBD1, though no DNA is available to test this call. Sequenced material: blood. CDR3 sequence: CSVPGTVSYEQYF.